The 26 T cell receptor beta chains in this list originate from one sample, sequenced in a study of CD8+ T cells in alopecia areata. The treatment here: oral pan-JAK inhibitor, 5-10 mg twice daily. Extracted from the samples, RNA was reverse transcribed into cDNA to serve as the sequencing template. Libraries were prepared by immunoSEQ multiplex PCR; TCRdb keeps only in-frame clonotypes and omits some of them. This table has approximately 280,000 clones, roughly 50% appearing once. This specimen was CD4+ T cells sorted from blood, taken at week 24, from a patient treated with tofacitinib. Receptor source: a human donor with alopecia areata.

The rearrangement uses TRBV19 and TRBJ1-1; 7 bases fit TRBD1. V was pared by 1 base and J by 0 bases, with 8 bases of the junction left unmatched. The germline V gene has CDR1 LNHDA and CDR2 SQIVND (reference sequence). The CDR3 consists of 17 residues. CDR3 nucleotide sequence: TGTGCCAGTAGTATAGCGGTCCGCACAGGGGTGAACACTGAAGCTTTCTTT. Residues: CASSIAVRTGVNTEAFF.

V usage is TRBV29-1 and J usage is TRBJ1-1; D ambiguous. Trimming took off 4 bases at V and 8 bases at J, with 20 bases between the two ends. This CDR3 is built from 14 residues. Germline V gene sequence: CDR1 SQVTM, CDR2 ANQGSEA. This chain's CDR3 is CSVATRLTNKEAFF. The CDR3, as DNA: TGCAGCGTTGCGACCAGGCTAACGAACAAGGAAGCTTTCTTT.

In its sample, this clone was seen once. CDR3 coding DNA: TGTGCCAGCAGCTTAAGGGCTAGCGGGGGCCAGAGCACAGATACGCAGTATTTT. Translating gives CASSLRASGGQSTDTQYF. V gene TRBV7-2 combines with J gene TRBJ2-3; 10 bases align to TRBD2. The V and J ends lost 2 bases and 0 bases, in that order; junction bases with no gene match: 8. From germline, CDR1 is SGHTA and CDR2 FQGNSA. This CDR3 is 18 amino acids long.

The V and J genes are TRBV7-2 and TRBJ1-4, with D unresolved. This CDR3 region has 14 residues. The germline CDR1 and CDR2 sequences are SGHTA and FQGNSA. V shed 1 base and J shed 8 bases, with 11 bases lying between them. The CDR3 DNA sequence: TGTGCCAGCAGCTTAGTGGGCCAGGAGGAAAAACTGTTTTTT. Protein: CASSLVGQEEKLFF. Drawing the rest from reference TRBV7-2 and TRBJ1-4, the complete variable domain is GAGVSQSPSNKVTEKGKDVELRCDPISGHTALYWYRQSLGQGLEFLIYFQGNSAPDKSGLPSDRFSAERTGGSVSTLTIQRTQQEDSAVYLCASSLVGQEEKLFFGSGTQLSVL.

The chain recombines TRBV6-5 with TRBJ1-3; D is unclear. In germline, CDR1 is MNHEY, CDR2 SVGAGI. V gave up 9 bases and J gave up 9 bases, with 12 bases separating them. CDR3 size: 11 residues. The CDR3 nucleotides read TGTGCCAGTAGTGATTGGGCCACCATATATTTT. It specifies CASSDWATIYF.

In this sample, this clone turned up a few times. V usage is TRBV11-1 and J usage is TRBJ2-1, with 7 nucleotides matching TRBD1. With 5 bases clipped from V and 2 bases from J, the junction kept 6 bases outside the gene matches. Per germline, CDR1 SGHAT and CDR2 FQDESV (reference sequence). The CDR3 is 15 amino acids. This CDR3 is CASSLHRGAYNEQFF. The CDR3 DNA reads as TGTGCCAGCAGCCTACACAGGGGTGCCTACAATGAGCAGTTCTTC.

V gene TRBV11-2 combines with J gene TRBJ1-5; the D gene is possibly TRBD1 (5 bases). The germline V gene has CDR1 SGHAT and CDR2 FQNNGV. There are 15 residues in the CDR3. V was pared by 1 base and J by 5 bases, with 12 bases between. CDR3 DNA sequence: TGTGCCAGCAGCTTAGGCCCAGGGAAAGATCAGCCCCAGCATTTT. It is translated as CASSLGPGKDQPQHF.

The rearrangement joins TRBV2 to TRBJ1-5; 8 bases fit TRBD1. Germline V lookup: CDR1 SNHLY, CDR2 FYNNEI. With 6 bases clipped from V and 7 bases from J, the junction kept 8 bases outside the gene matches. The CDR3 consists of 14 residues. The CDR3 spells CASRGTGGEQPQHF. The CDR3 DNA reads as TGTGCCAGCAGAGGTACAGGGGGGGAACAGCCCCAGCATTTT.

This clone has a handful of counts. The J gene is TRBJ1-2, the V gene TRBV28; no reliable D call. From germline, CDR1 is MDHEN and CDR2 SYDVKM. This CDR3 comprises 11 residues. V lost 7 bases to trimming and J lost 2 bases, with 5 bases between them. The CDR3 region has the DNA TGTGCCAGCACTTCCAACTATGGCTACACCTTC. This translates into CASTSNYGYTF.

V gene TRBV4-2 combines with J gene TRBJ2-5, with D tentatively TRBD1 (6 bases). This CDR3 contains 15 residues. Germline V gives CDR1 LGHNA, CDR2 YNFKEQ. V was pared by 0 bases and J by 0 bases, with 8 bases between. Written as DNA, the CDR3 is TGTGCCAGCAGCCAAGATGGGGGCCACCAAGAGACCCAGTACTTC. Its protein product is CASSQDGGHQETQYF.

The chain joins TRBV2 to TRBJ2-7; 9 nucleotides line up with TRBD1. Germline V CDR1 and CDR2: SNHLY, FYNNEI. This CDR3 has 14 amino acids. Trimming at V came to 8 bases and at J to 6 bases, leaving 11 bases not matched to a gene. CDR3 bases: TGTGCCAGCTTTGCCGGGACAGGGTGGGGCGAGCAGTACTTC. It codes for CASFAGTGWGEQYF.

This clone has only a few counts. CDR3 loop: CASSLFRAASYF. The CDR3 DNA reads TGTGCCAGCAGTTTATTTCGGGCTGCATCCTACTTC. The chain couples TRBV28 to TRBJ2-7; no clear D gene. Germline CDR1 reads MDHEN; CDR2 reads SYDVKM. CDR3 length equals 12 residues. Trimming left V 1 base short and J 13 bases short, with 14 bases between. The variable domain in full, completed from reference TRBV28 and TRBJ2-7, reads DVKVTQSSRYLVKRTGEKVFLECVQDMDHENMFWYRQDPGLGLRLIYFSYDVKMKEKGDIPEGYSVSREKKERFSLILESASTNQTSMYLCASSLFRAASYFGPGTRLTVT.

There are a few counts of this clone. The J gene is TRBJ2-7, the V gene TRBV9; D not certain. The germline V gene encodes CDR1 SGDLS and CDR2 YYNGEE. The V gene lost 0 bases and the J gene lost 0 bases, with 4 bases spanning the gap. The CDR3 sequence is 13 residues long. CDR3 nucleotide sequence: TGTGCCAGCAGCGTAGGGGGCTCCTACGAGCAGTACTTC. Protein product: CASSVGGSYEQYF.

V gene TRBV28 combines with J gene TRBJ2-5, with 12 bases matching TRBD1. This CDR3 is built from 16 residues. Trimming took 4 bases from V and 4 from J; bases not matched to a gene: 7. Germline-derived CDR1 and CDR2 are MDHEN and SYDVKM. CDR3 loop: CASSSIRDRGRETQYF. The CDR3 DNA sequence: TGTGCCAGCAGTTCAATCCGGGACAGGGGGCGAGAGACCCAGTACTTC.

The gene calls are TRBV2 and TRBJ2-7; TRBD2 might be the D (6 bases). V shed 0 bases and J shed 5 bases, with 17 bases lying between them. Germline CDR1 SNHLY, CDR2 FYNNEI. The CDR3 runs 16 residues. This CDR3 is CASSEAQGGYPHEQYF. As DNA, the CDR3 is TGTGCCAGCAGTGAAGCGCAGGGAGGCTACCCTCACGAGCAGTACTTC. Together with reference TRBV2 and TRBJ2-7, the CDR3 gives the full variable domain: EPEVTQTPSHQVTQMGQEVILRCVPISNHLYFYWYRQILGQKVEFLVSFYNNEISEKSEIFDDQFSVERPDGSNFTLKIRSTKLEDSAMYFCASSEAQGGYPHEQYFGPGTRLTVT.

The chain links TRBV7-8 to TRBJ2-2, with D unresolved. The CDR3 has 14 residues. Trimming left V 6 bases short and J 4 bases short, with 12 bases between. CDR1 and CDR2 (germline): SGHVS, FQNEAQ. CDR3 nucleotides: TGTGCCAGCAGGGCCGTGGTTGTCACCGGGGAGCTGTTTTTT. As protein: CASRAVVVTGELFF.

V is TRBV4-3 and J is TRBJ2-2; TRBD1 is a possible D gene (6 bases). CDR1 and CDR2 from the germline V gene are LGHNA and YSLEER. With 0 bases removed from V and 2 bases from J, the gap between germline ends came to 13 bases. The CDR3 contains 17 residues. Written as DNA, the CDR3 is TGCGCCAGCAGCCAAGATACGTGGGGGCCAAACACCGGGGAGCTGTTTTTT. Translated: CASSQDTWGPNTGELFF.

This CDR3 reads CASSSRTGRKATEAFF. DNA for the CDR3: TGTGCCAGCAGTTCCCGGACAGGGAGAAAGGCTACTGAAGCTTTCTTT. The chain uses TRBV28 and TRBJ1-1, with TRBD1 matching over 8 bases. The junction had 12 bases not matched to a gene; V was cut back by 4 bases and J by 5 bases. The CDR3 extends over 16 amino acids. The germline V gene has CDR1 MDHEN and CDR2 SYDVKM.

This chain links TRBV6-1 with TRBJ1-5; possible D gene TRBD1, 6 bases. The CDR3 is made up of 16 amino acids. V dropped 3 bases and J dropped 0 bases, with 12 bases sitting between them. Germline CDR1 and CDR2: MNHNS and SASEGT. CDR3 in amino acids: CASSDRKGGSNQPQHF. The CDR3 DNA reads TGTGCCAGCAGTGATAGGAAGGGGGGTAGCAATCAGCCCCAGCATTTT.

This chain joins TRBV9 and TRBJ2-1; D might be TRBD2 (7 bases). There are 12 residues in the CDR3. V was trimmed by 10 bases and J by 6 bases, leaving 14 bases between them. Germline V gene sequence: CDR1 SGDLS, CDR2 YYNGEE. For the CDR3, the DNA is TGTGCCTCACAGAGGGGGGGCAATGAGCAGTTCTTC. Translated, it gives CASQRGGNEQFF.

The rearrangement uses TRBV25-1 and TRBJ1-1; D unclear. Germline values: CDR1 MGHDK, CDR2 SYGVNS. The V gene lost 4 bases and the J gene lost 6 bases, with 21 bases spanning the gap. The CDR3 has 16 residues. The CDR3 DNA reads TGTGCCAGCAGTGGAGCGTTCCGGCCTAGGAAGGCTGAAGCTTTCTTT. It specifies CASSGAFRPRKAEAFF.

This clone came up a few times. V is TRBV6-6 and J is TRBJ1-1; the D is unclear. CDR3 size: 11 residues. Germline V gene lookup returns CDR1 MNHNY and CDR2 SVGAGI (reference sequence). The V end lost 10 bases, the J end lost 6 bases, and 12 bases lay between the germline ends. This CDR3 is CATALAAEAFF. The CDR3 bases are TGTGCCACCGCCCTGGCCGCTGAAGCTTTCTTT.

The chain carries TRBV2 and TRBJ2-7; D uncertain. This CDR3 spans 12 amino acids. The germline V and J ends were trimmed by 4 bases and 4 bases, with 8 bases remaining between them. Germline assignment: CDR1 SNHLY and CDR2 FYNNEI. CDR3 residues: CASSVWGYEQYF. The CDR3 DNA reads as TGTGCCAGCAGTGTCTGGGGTTACGAGCAGTACTTC.

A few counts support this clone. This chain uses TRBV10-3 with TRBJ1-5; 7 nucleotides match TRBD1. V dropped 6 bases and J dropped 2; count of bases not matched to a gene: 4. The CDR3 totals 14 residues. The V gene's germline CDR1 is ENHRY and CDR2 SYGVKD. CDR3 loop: CAISPGQGNQPQHF. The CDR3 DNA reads TGTGCCATCAGCCCCGGACAGGGCAATCAGCCCCAGCATTTT.

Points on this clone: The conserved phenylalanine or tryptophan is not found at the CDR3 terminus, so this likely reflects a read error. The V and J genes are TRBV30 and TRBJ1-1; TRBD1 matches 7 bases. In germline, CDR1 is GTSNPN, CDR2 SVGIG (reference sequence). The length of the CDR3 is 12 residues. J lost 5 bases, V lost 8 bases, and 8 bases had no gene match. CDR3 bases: TGTGCCGTACAGGGGCTAGGGACTGAAGCTTTCCTT. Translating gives CAVQGLGTEAFL.

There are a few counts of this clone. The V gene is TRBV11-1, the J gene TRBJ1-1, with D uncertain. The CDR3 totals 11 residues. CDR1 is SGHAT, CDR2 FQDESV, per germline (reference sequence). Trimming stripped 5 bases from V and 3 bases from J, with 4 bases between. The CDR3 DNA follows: TGTGCCAGCAGCGAGGACACTGAAGCTTTCTTT. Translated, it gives CASSEDTEAFF.